This is a list of T cell receptor beta chains from one sample in a study of vaccination effects on CD4 cells after COVID-19. Antigen specificity for these receptors is unknown. Only in-frame clones appear in the TCRdb table, and some are missing; sequencing was by immunoSEQ multiplex PCR. The sample shows 62,000 or so clones, about 80% of them seen only once. Here the sequenced sample was CD4+ T cells from PBMCs cultured with SARS-CoV-2 spike peptides, taken before COVID-19 vaccination. These receptors came from a human donor who received a COVID-19 vaccine. CDR3s include the opening cysteine and the closing phenylalanine or tryptophan. A D gene is named only where the DNA matches it firmly. Size values are once, few and many counts, or a class for expanded clones, and some rows have none.

d_gene,v_gene,abundance,j_gene,CDR3nt,CDR3aa
TRBD1,TRBV18,-,TRBJ1-1,TGTGCCAGCTCACCATGGAACAGGGACAGAGCTTTCTTT,CASSPWNRDRAFF
-,TRBV7-2,-,TRBJ2-4,TGTGCCAGCAGCTTAGGTGGAGCAGGGGAAAACATTCAGTACTTC,CASSLGGAGENIQYF
-,TRBV29-1,-,TRBJ2-3,TGCAGCGTTGAAGATCGGGACAAATCCACAGATACGCAGTATTTT,CSVEDRDKSTDTQYF
-,TRBV7-2,-,TRBJ2-4,TGTGCCAGCAGCTCTCTAGGGCGCGGAGAGCTAGCCAAAAACATTCAGTACTTC,CASSSLGRGELAKNIQYF
-,TRBV6-5,-,TRBJ1-2,TGTGCCAGCAGTTACGATGTTAACTATGGCTACACCTTC,CASSYDVNYGYTF
-,TRBV5-1,-,TRBJ2-4,TGCGCCAGCAGCCCTAACAAAAACATTCAGTACTTC,CASSPNKNIQYF
-,TRBV18,-,TRBJ1-3,TGTGCCAGCTCTATCGAGACAGTACGAAACACCATATATTTT,CASSIETVRNTIYF
-,TRBV4-1,-,TRBJ2-5,TGCGCCAGCAGCATCCCAGGGAATGAAGAGACCCAGTACTTC,CASSIPGNEETQYF
-,TRBV6-2/TRBV6-3,-,TRBJ1-5,TGTGCCAGCAGCGGACTGATGGCGGGCAATCAGCCCCAGCATTTT,CASSGLMAGNQPQHF
-,TRBV5-6,-,TRBJ1-4,TGTGCCAGCAGCTCGGTAGCTGGGGGCGGGGAAAAACTGTTTTTT,CASSSVAGGGEKLFF
TRBD2,TRBV7-9,-,TRBJ2-3,TGTGCCAGCAGCTCACACCGAGCGGGGGGCCTACATACGCAGTATTTT,CASSSHRAGGLHTQYF
-,TRBV2,-,TRBJ2-3,TGTGCCAGCAGTGAGGGTCCGAGCACAGATACGCAGTATTTT,CASSEGPSTDTQYF
-,TRBV6-2/TRBV6-3,-,TRBJ1-5,TGTGCCAGCACCCCGAACTATAGCAATCAGCCCCAGCATTTT,CASTPNYSNQPQHF
-,TRBV18,-,TRBJ1-2,TGTGCCAGCTCACCACCAGGGGATGGCTACACCTTC,CASSPPGDGYTF
-,TRBV3-1/TRBV3-2,-,TRBJ2-2,TGTGCCAGCAGCCAGATGGGGGTAACCGGGGAGCTGTTTTTT,CASSQMGVTGELFF
TRBD1,TRBV28,-,TRBJ1-2,TGTGCCAGCAGTTTGGGGGGACAGGGAAGTGGCTACACCTTC,CASSLGGQGSGYTF
-,TRBV3-1/TRBV3-2,-,TRBJ1-1,TGTGCCAGCAGCCTAGGGACGGCGAACACTGAAGCTTTCTTT,CASSLGTANTEAFF
TRBD2,TRBV2,-,TRBJ2-5,TGTGCCAGCAGTGAAGGGTCGGGACTAGCGGGGGGGCGAGTAGAGACCCAGTACTTC,CASSEGSGLAGGRVETQYF
TRBD1,TRBV6-5,-,TRBJ1-5,TGTGCCAGCAGTTCAGGACAGGGGGCTGGTGATCAGCCCCAGCATTTT,CASSSGQGAGDQPQHF
-,TRBV3-1/TRBV3-2,few,TRBJ1-4,TGTGCCAGCAGCCAAGGAAATCCTCCTTCTAGGGCTAATGAAAAACTGTTTTTT,CASSQGNPPSRANEKLFF
TRBD1,TRBV30,-,TRBJ1-5,TGTGCCTGGAGTGTGCAGGGGGATCAGCCCCAGCATTTT,CAWSVQGDQPQHF
-,TRBV6-4,-,TRBJ1-5,TGTGCCAGGATGCAGCCCCAGCATTTT,CARMQPQHF
-,TRBV6-2/TRBV6-3,few,TRBJ1-2,TGTGCCAGCAGCCCGACAGGAGATTATGGCTACACCTTC,CASSPTGDYGYTF
TRBD2,TRBV6-5,-,TRBJ2-1,TGTTGTGTACGGCGGGGGGGCTCCTACAATGAGCAGTTCTTC,CCVRRGGSYNEQFF
-,TRBV27,-,TRBJ1-6,TGTGCCAGCAGTTTAGAGGCGAATTCACCCCTCCACTTT,CASSLEANSPLHF
TRBD2,TRBV7-2,-,TRBJ2-3,TGTGCCAGCAGCCCCCTTCCCGGGGGGGGATTCACAGATACGCAGTATTTT,CASSPLPGGGFTDTQYF
TRBD1,TRBV6-6,-,TRBJ1-3,TGTGCCAGCAGTCAGGGGGGTAGTATTGGAAACACCATATATTTT,CASSQGGSIGNTIYF
TRBD1,TRBV30,-,TRBJ1-3,TGTGCCTGGAAACCGACAGGGAGAGGAAACACCATATATTTT,CAWKPTGRGNTIYF
TRBD1,TRBV6-1,-,TRBJ1-5,TGTGCCAGCAGTGTTCCGACAGGGAATCCCAATCAGCCCCAGCATTTT,CASSVPTGNPNQPQHF
TRBD2,TRBV5-1,few,TRBJ2-3,TGCGCCAGCAGCTTGCTTACGGGGGGTGGCACAGATACGCAGTATTTT,CASSLLTGGGTDTQYF
TRBD2,TRBV12-5,few,TRBJ2-1,TGTGCTAGTGGTTCAACTCAGAGCCCCCCGGGGGGCAATGAGCAGTTCTTC,CASGSTQSPPGGNEQFF
-,TRBV24-1,-,TRBJ2-1,TGTGCCACCAGCGCAGGTTCCCTCTCCTACAATGAGCAGTTCTTC,CATSAGSLSYNEQFF
-,TRBV5-1,once,TRBJ2-2,TGCGCCAGCAGCTCCAGGGTAGTGGACGGGGAGCTGTTTTTT,CASSSRVVDGELFF
-,TRBV9,-,TRBJ2-5,TGTGCCAGCAGCGTTACAGGGACGATTGGGGGGACCCAGTACTTC,CASSVTGTIGGTQYF
-,TRBV6-5,-,TRBJ1-1,TGTGCCAGCAGTTCCATCACAACGGGTTTGGGCACTGAAGCTTTCTTT,CASSSITTGLGTEAFF
-,TRBV5-1,-,TRBJ2-2,TGCGCCAGCAGACTTACCGGGGAGCTGTTTTTT,CASRLTGELFF
-,TRBV30,-,TRBJ1-6,TGTGCCTGGAGTGGTCAGGTCAACTCACCCCTCCACTTT,CAWSGQVNSPLHF
-,TRBV14,-,TRBJ1-6,TGTGCCAGCAGCCAAGATACCTGGTATTCACCCCTCCACTTT,CASSQDTWYSPLHF
-,TRBV24-1,-,TRBJ2-3,TGTGCCACCAGTGATTTAGGGGGGTCTAGCACAGATACGCAGTATTTT,CATSDLGGSSTDTQYF
-,TRBV5-4,-,TRBJ1-1,TGTGCCAGTACCCCAAATGGGGGGGCAGGTACTGAAGCTTTCTTT,CASTPNGGAGTEAFF
TRBD2,TRBV5-6,-,TRBJ2-1,TGTGCCAGCAGCTACTGGGGGGGGTCCTACAATGAGCAGTTCTTC,CASSYWGGSYNEQFF
-,TRBV6-5,-,TRBJ1-2,TGTGCCAGCAGTTACAAGGGTTATGGCTACACCTTC,CASSYKGYGYTF
TRBD1,TRBV5-1,-,TRBJ1-5,TGCGCCAGCAGCTTGGTGGGACAGAGCAATCAGCCCCAGCATTTT,CASSLVGQSNQPQHF
TRBD1,TRBV6-5,once,TRBJ1-2,TGTGCCAGCTTCCTCCCTCGACAGGGAGGTTATGGCTACACCTTC,CASFLPRQGGYGYTF
-,TRBV5-1,few,TRBJ2-3,TGCGCCAGCAGCCCGATTCGGGGGGCGTATGATACGCAGTATTTT,CASSPIRGAYDTQYF
TRBD1,TRBV25-1,-,TRBJ1-4,TGTGCCAGCAGTAGTAGGAGGGGACAGGACGCAACTAATGAAAAACTGTTTTTT,CASSSRRGQDATNEKLFF
TRBD2,TRBV6-5,few,TRBJ2-1,TGTGCCAGCAGTCCGGGACTAGCGGGGATCAATGAGCAGTTCTTC,CASSPGLAGINEQFF
-,TRBV19,once,TRBJ1-5,TGTGCCAGTAGTACACTTCCGATAGATGGGAGTCTTCAGCCCCAGCATTTT,CASSTLPIDGSLQPQHF
-,TRBV27,-,TRBJ1-5,TGTGCCAGCAGTCCCAACAGGCTTCAGCCCCAGCATTTT,CASSPNRLQPQHF
TRBD1,TRBV9,-,TRBJ2-6,TGTGCCAGCAGCCTTAGGTGGGACAGGATTAGCTCTGGGGCCAACGTCCTGACTTTC,CASSLRWDRISSGANVLTF
-,TRBV30,-,TRBJ1-1,TGTGCCTGGAGTGTAATGGGCAGGGGCCCTGAAGCTTTCTTT,CAWSVMGRGPEAFF
-,TRBV6-5,-,TRBJ1-5,TGTGCCAGCCAGGCAGTAAGGGTCCAGCCCCAGCATTTT,CASQAVRVQPQHF
-,TRBV11-3,-,TRBJ2-2,TGTGCCAGCAGCTTAAACACCGGGGAGCTGTTTTTT,CASSLNTGELFF
-,TRBV10-2,-,TRBJ2-3,TGCGCCAGCAGTGAGTTGATGGGGTTCACAGATACGCAGTATTTT,CASSELMGFTDTQYF
TRBD1,TRBV6-5,-,TRBJ1-2,TGTGCCAGCAGTCGGGACAGGGTTGCCTCCTATGGCTACACCTTC,CASSRDRVASYGYTF
-,TRBV6-1,-,TRBJ1-2,TGTGCCAGCAGTGAGGGTGTTGGGGGCTACACCTTC,CASSEGVGGYTF